This TCR beta chain stems from a study of T cell responses to AZD1222 COVID-19 vaccine (dated by TCRdb to about 2021). About the study as a whole: A total of about 230 trial participants underwent TCR sequencing, of whom about 210 received two doses of AZD1222 and about 25 received two doses of the MenACWY control vaccine. Enrollment into the trials was organized by age into subgroups of 18-55, 56-69 and 70-plus years, and those subgroups contained around 150, 28 and 57 TCR-sequenced participants, respectively. Here is what the overall study found, with its caveats: Epitopes outside the regions mutated in the B.1.351 and B.1.1.7 variants were reportedly recognized by nearly half of the unique spike-specific TCRs. In the small 56-69-year group, the increase in depth fell short of significance, most likely because of low power. After two AZD1222 doses, spike-specific TCR breadth and depth were significantly higher than at day 0 and than in MenACWY recipients. Only six or seven AZD1222 recipients were SARS-CoV-2 seropositive at baseline, limiting conclusions about previously exposed vaccinees. No day 14 peak-response samples were available, so repertoires were characterized only after the peak T cell response. Most participants were white British and females outnumbered males, and the authors suggested that clonal diversity may have been underestimated. Vaccine-associated CD4 TCRs spanned the whole spike protein, with dominant responses in regions 160-218 and 743-854.

The CDR3 regions of human TCRbeta chains were analyzed by immunosequencing. Concerning the study's data processing: Repertoire TCRs were checked for matches against a reference library of SARS-CoV-2-specific TCRs that had been generated using the MIRA antigen-specificity platform. Breadth was defined as the fraction of unique TCRs that were SARS-CoV-2-associated, and depth was defined as the fraction of total T cells that were SARS-CoV-2-associated. Using the MIRA data, each spike-specific TCR was mapped to the spike region that the TCR reacts to and placed in a CD4 or CD8 class. Log10-transformed breadth and depth values were compared by one-way ANOVA with Sidak's multiple comparisons tests. This is the immuneACCESS table as TCRdb keeps it, with only in-frame sequences that have V and J called. A part of the clones is gone; compared with another copy, unresolved V genes explain less than half, and the rest is unexplained. That table furnishes V, J and clone size, whereas the DNA furnished D and trimming. The sample table records some 140,000 clones; 65% to 90% of these occur just once. The top ten constitute under 8% of the sample.

For this clone: Its antigen is still unknown. Base qualities are missing; no much larger clone stands one base away.

The germline V and J ends show losses of 9 bases and 7 bases respectively, and no gene match explains 12 bases of the junction. The germline V gene (reference sequence) supplies CDR1 LNHNV and CDR2 YYDKDF. The CDR3 has 15 amino acids, counting the end cysteine and phenylalanine. Solely the CDR3 DNA is kept, with 45 bases framed from the first base. This sample's time point label indicates: about 28 days (+/-7) after the second vaccine dose. The label giving this sample's treatment or condition can be read as: meningococcal conjugate vaccine given as trial control. The vaccinee samples were drawn from two UK trials, COV001 and COV002, one of which was a single-blind randomized controlled phase 2/3 trial testing AZD1222 (ChAdOx1 nCoV-19) in healthy adults. Trial participant PBMC samples were collected at day 0 and day 28 after the second dose for TCRbeta chain sequencing.

The material was peripheral blood, obtained 28 days after the second dose of the MenACWY control vaccine. The chain couples TRBV15 to TRBJ1-5; a stretch of 10 junction bases matches TRBD1. The TCR originated in an adult who received the MenACWY meningococcal vaccine as a control. The nucleotide sequence is TGTGCCACTGGCTTCGGGACAGGGGACGGACAGCCCCAGCATTTT. This is translated as CATGFGTGDGQPQHF.